These 23 T cell receptor beta chains were all obtained from the same sample, sequenced in a study of beta chain features in type 1 diabetes. Reverse transcription of all isolated RNA meant that expressed TCRB transcripts were sequenced. Profiled with immunoSEQ multiplex PCR; TCRdb holds only in-frame clones, not every one. In the table there are under 900,000 clones, 17% of which are singletons. The sample consisted of naive CD4+ T cells from blood. These receptors originate from a woman aged 18 to 35 in good health.

The gene calls are TRBV9 and TRBJ2-5; unclear D gene. Germline CDR1 SGDLS, CDR2 YYNGEE. With 0 bases removed from V and 2 bases from J, the gap between germline ends came to 8 bases. The CDR3 consists of 14 residues. CDR3 in DNA: TGTGCCAGCAGCGTAGACTGGGCGCAAGAGACCCAGTACTTC. It is translated as CASSVDWAQETQYF.

This chain uses TRBV25-1 with TRBJ2-5, with 8 bases lining up with TRBD2. The assigned J gene may be wrong: the sequence end matches TRBJ2-7 better. CDR1 MGHDK and CDR2 SYGVNS come from the germline V gene. The CDR3 is 16 amino acids. The DNA of the CDR3 is TGTGCCAGCAGTGATTTGATAGCTAGCGGGCACTACGAGCAGTACTTC. It yields the protein CASSDLIASGHYEQYF.

The chain recombines TRBV6-6 with TRBJ2-5; D is unresolved. The end of the DNA aligns better with TRBJ2-7, so the J call may be wrong. The CDR3 totals 13 residues. Germline V gives CDR1 MNHNY, CDR2 SVGAGI (reference sequence). The CDR3 sequence: CASISGNSYEQYF. CDR3 bases: TGTGCCAGCATTTCTGGGAATTCCTACGAGCAGTACTTC.

V is TRBV18 and J is TRBJ2-7; D might be TRBD1 (5 bases). The germline V gene encodes CDR1 KGHSH and CDR2 LQKENI. The CDR3 has 16 amino acids. V was shortened by 2 bases and J by 4 bases, with 18 bases between the two germline ends. This CDR3 reads CASSPDLQAESYEQYF. The CDR3 nucleotides are TGTGCCAGCTCACCAGATCTACAGGCGGAATCATACGAGCAGTACTTC.

V is TRBV27 and J is TRBJ1-3; D is unclear. This CDR3 is built from 16 residues. Germline assignment: CDR1 MNHEY and CDR2 SMNVEV (reference sequence). Trimming stripped 5 bases from V and 0 bases from J, with 14 bases between. DNA of the CDR3: TGTGCCAGCAGTCCCTCGGCCCTACTCTCTGGAAACACCATATATTTT. Its protein product is CASSPSALLSGNTIYF.

This clone has a handful of counts. The chain carries TRBV29-1 and TRBJ2-1; the D is unclear. The CDR3 has 13 amino acids. The germline V gene has CDR1 SQVTM and CDR2 ANQGSEA. Trimming left V 0 bases short and J 5 bases short, with 8 bases between. Written as DNA, the CDR3 is TGCAGCGTTGAAGATGGCCAGCACAATGAGCAGTTCTTC. Its protein product is CSVEDGQHNEQFF.

This clone was counted a few times. The chain uses TRBV28 and TRBJ2-7; 7 nucleotides match TRBD1. The CDR3 has 14 amino acids. After removal of 4 bases from V and 5 bases from J, the junction contained 8 bases not matched to a gene. Germline assignment: CDR1 MDHEN and CDR2 SYDVKM. The CDR3 here is CASSSSTGHHEQYF. CDR3 coding DNA: TGTGCCAGCAGTTCCTCGACAGGGCATCACGAGCAGTACTTC. Full variable domain (missing parts from reference TRBV28 and TRBJ2-7): DVKVTQSSRYLVKRTGEKVFLECVQDMDHENMFWYRQDPGLGLRLIYFSYDVKMKEKGDIPEGYSVSREKKERFSLILESASTNQTSMYLCASSSSTGHHEQYFGPGTRLTVT.

The chain employs TRBV11-2 and TRBJ2-3, with D hard to call. The length of the CDR3 is 13 residues. Trimming stripped 5 bases from V and 6 bases from J, with 12 bases between. Germline CDR1 reads SGHAT; CDR2 reads FQNNGV. The CDR3 coding sequence is TGTGCCAGCAGCCGAATGATCGGGGATACGCAGTATTTT. Its translation: CASSRMIGDTQYF.

This clone came up a few times. V usage is TRBV27 and J usage is TRBJ2-1; unclear D gene. The CDR3 spans 16 residues. Trimming removed 1 base at V and 7 bases at J, with 17 bases between. The germline CDR1 and CDR2 sequences are MNHEY and SMNVEV (reference sequence). In DNA, the CDR3 is TGTGCCAGCAGTTTATTTCTCGGACGCCGCTCTAATGAGCAGTTCTTC. This translates into CASSLFLGRRSNEQFF.

This clone showed up just a few times. This chain connects TRBV5-6 to TRBJ1-2, with a weak D call TRBD1 (6 bases). Per the germline V gene, CDR1 is SGHDT and CDR2 is YYEEEE. There are 16 residues in the CDR3. Trimming left V 4 bases short and J 4 bases short, with 20 bases between. The CDR3 region has the DNA TGTGCCAGCAGCACACCAGGGGCCCTACAATTCTATGGCTACACCTTC. Translated: CASSTPGALQFYGYTF.

This clone has more than one count but fewer than ten. The chain links TRBV10-3 to TRBJ2-1; 11 nucleotides agree with TRBD2. The CDR3 covers 13 residues. The V and J ends lost 3 bases and 15 bases, in that order; junction bases with no gene match: 7. Germline CDR1 is ENHRY and CDR2 is SYGVKD. The CDR3 DNA sequence: TGTGCCATCAGTGACCCTACTAGCGGGAGTACGTTCTTC. Translated, it gives CAISDPTSGSTFF.

This chain links TRBV5-1 with TRBJ1-4; 10 nucleotides line up with TRBD1. This CDR3 region has 16 residues. V trimming: 1 base; J trimming: 11 bases; junction bases outside the gene matches: 11. From germline, CDR1 is SGHRS and CDR2 YFSETQ. CDR3 in amino acids: CASSLRSGQGLGKLFF. CDR3 bases: TGCGCCAGCAGCTTGCGGTCGGGACAGGGGCTGGGGAAACTGTTTTTT.

This clone was counted only a few times. The chain uses TRBV2 and TRBJ2-3; TRBD2 agrees at 8 bases. The CDR3 covers 14 residues. Germline V lookup: CDR1 SNHLY, CDR2 FYNNEI. V was clipped by 5 bases and J by 1 base; unmatched bases: 2. The CDR3 bases are TGTGCCAGCAGTAAACTAGCGGGCACAGATACGCAGTATTTT. Translated: CASSKLAGTDTQYF.

This clone came up a few times. V gene TRBV4-3 combines with J gene TRBJ2-5, with 10 bases lining up with TRBD1. In germline, CDR1 is LGHNA, CDR2 YSLEER. The CDR3 contains 15 residues. V shed 2 bases, J shed 3 bases, and the junction held 3 bases outside the gene matches. The CDR3 reads CASSQQGTGEETQYF. In DNA, the CDR3 is TGCGCCAGCAGCCAACAGGGGACAGGGGAAGAGACCCAGTACTTC.

This chain links TRBV7-6 with TRBJ2-1; D is undetermined. V was trimmed by 1 base and J by 5 bases, leaving 15 bases between them. The CDR3 is 16 amino acids. Germline lookup yields CDR1 SGHVS and CDR2 FNYEAQ. Here the CDR3 DNA reads TGTGCCAGCAGCTTAGGGCTAGTGCCGATAAACAATGAGCAGTTCTTC. It encodes CASSLGLVPINNEQFF.

The chain carries TRBV18 and TRBJ2-3, with TRBD2 matching over 7 bases. CDR1 KGHSH and CDR2 LQKENI come from the germline V gene. The V gene end was trimmed by 2 bases and the J gene end by 5 bases; junction bases not matched to a gene: 10. The CDR3 runs to 16 residues. Here the CDR3 reads CASSPTAGALGDTQYF. CDR3 DNA sequence: TGTGCCAGCTCACCAACGGCGGGAGCCCTGGGAGATACGCAGTATTTT.

The rearrangement uses TRBV6-5 and TRBJ2-1; no reliable D call. Germline CDR1 reads MNHEY; CDR2 reads SVGAGI. The V end was cut by 7 bases, the J end by 2 bases, with 6 bases between. CDR3 length equals 12 residues. CDR3 DNA sequence: TGTGCCAGCAACGAGCCCTACAATGAGCAGTTCTTC. Encoded protein: CASNEPYNEQFF.

This clone showed up just a few times. The rearrangement uses TRBV7-2 and TRBJ2-1; 8 nucleotides align to TRBD2. V was pared by 0 bases and J by 3 bases, with 1 base of the junction left unmatched. The germline V gene has CDR1 SGHTA and CDR2 FQGNSA. The length of the CDR3 is 15 residues. CDR3 residues: CASSLALAVYNEQFF. CDR3 sequence (DNA): TGTGCCAGCAGCTTAGCACTAGCGGTCTACAATGAGCAGTTCTTC.

V gene TRBV7-2 combines with J gene TRBJ2-1; no clear D. Germline V gene sequence: CDR1 SGHTA, CDR2 FQGNSA. V was trimmed by 0 bases and J by 6 bases, leaving 9 bases between them. CDR3 length: 14 amino acids. This CDR3 is CASSLAGWGNEQFF. The CDR3 DNA follows: TGTGCCAGCAGCTTAGCCGGTTGGGGCAATGAGCAGTTCTTC.

The chain employs TRBV4-3 and TRBJ2-5, with D tentatively TRBD1 or TRBD2 (5 bases each). The CDR3 is 16 residues long. The V end lost 0 bases, the J end lost 6 bases, and 17 bases lay between the germline ends. Germline V lookup: CDR1 LGHNA, CDR2 YSLEER. CDR3 sequence (DNA): TGCGCCAGCAGCCAAGAAGCTTGGGGGAGTGCAAAGACCCAGTACTTC. It is translated as CASSQEAWGSAKTQYF.

The chain employs TRBV7-8 and TRBJ2-7; 7 positions agree with TRBD2. The germline V gene has CDR1 SGHVS and CDR2 FQNEAQ. The V and J ends lost 6 bases and 3 bases, in that order; junction bases with no gene match: 11. This CDR3 spans 15 amino acids. CDR3 sequence (DNA): TGTGCCAGCAGTCTACCAGCGGGATCGGTCTACGAGCAGTACTTC. Translation: CASSLPAGSVYEQYF.

In nucleotides, the CDR3 is TGTGCCAGCAGCCAAGATGGTAGCGGGATGAACTACGAGCAGTACTTC. This encodes CASSQDGSGMNYEQYF. The genes are TRBV4-2 and TRBJ2-7; TRBD2 agrees at 8 bases. V lost 0 bases to trimming and J lost 3 bases; unmatched junction nucleotides: 7. Germline CDR1 reads LGHNA; CDR2 reads YNFKEQ. The CDR3 spans 16 residues.

This chain links TRBV2 with TRBJ1-2; D is unclear. The CDR3 runs to 14 residues. The V end was cut by 4 bases, the J end by 4 bases, with 13 bases between. Germline CDR1 SNHLY, CDR2 FYNNEI. The CDR3 DNA follows: TGTGCCAGCAGTGGTACAACTTCTGGCTATGGCTACACCTTC. This translates into CASSGTTSGYGYTF.